Listed below are T cell receptor beta chains from one sample, sequenced in a study of human T cells and chemical hapten exposure. TCRdb itself ran the RACE reads through MiXCR, one entry per CDR3 protein. The sample lists some 300,000 distinct CDR3 sequences; roughly 6% were seen once. This material consisted of whole blood, taken in connection with sensitization to the hapten diphenylcyclopropenone (DPC). The source of these receptors is a woman under 30 with alopecia areata. Some clones in this sample may be carry-over from other donors' samples. The CDR3 runs from the conserved cysteine through the conserved F or W. Fields, in order: CDR3 protein, CDR3 DNA, D gene, clone size, V gene, J gene. D genes are given only for firm matches. Rows may omit the clone size; those that give it use once, few, many or a size class.

cdr3_aa: CASSSVRTGGGTEAFF
cdr3_nt: TGTGCCAGCAGTTCCGTCAGGACAGGGGGTGGGACTGAAGCTTTCTTT
d_call: TRBD1
clone_size: many
v_call: TRBV6-5
j_call: TRBJ1-1

cdr3_aa: CSVPFVLQGATNYGYTF
cdr3_nt: TGCAGCGTCCCGTTTGTGTTACAGGGGGCAACTAACTATGGCTACACCTTC
d_call: TRBD1
clone_size: -
v_call: TRBV29-1
j_call: TRBJ1-2

cdr3_aa: CASSYASSNANTGELFF
cdr3_nt: TGTGCCAGCAGTTACGCGTCTTCCAACGCGAACACCGGGGAGCTGTTTTTT
d_call: -
clone_size: many
v_call: TRBV6-5
j_call: TRBJ2-2

cdr3_aa: CASSFGGALLHF
cdr3_nt: TGTGCCAGCAGTTTTGGGGGGGCTCTCCTCCACTTT
d_call: -
clone_size: many
v_call: TRBV12-3/TRBV12-4
j_call: TRBJ1-6

cdr3_aa: CASSFNGGSYEQYF
cdr3_nt: TGTGCCAGCAGTTTCAACGGAGGATCCTACGAGCAGTACTTC
d_call: -
clone_size: -
v_call: TRBV12-3/TRBV12-4
j_call: TRBJ2-7

cdr3_aa: CASSQDSRRSGYYNEQFF
cdr3_nt: TGCGCCAGCAGCCAAGATTCCAGGCGGAGCGGGTATTACAATGAGCAGTTCTTC
d_call: -
clone_size: few
v_call: TRBV4-3
j_call: TRBJ2-1

cdr3_aa: CASSDTDTLNTEAFF
cdr3_nt: TGTGCCAGCAGTGACACGGACACTCTGAACACTGAAGCTTTCTTT
d_call: -
clone_size: few
v_call: TRBV27
j_call: TRBJ1-1

cdr3_aa: CASSYPGDTQYF
cdr3_nt: TGTGCCAGCAGTTATCCGGGGGATACGCAGTATTTT
d_call: -
clone_size: -
v_call: TRBV12-3/TRBV12-4
j_call: TRBJ2-3

cdr3_aa: CASSMTGVRNQPQHF
cdr3_nt: TGTGCCAGCAGCATGACAGGGGTGAGGAATCAGCCCCAGCATTTT
d_call: TRBD1
clone_size: few
v_call: TRBV6-2/TRBV6-3
j_call: TRBJ1-5

cdr3_aa: CASSPGQPQKYGYTF
cdr3_nt: TGTGCCAGCAGCCCGGGACAGCCCCAGAAGTATGGCTACACCTTC
d_call: TRBD1
clone_size: -
v_call: TRBV2
j_call: TRBJ1-2

cdr3_aa: CASSLETGFETQYF
cdr3_nt: TGCGCCAGCAGCTTAGAGACAGGGTTCGAGACCCAGTACTTC
d_call: TRBD1
clone_size: many
v_call: TRBV5-1
j_call: TRBJ2-5

cdr3_aa: CAISDPRDSDEKLFF
cdr3_nt: TGTGCCATCAGTGACCCGAGGGACAGTGATGAAAAACTGTTTTTT
d_call: TRBD1
clone_size: -
v_call: TRBV10-3
j_call: TRBJ1-4

cdr3_aa: CASSDCSGNGLNYEQYF
cdr3_nt: TGCGCCAGCAGTGACTGCTCTGGTAACGGACTGAACTACGAGCAGTACTTC
d_call: -
clone_size: few
v_call: TRBV10-1
j_call: TRBJ2-7

cdr3_aa: CASSPQGNTIYF
cdr3_nt: TGTGCCAGCAGCCCACAGGGAAACACCATATATTTT
d_call: -
clone_size: many
v_call: TRBV7-2
j_call: TRBJ1-3

cdr3_aa: CAISDRGRSTDTQYF
cdr3_nt: TGTGCCATCAGTGACAGGGGCAGAAGCACAGATACGCAGTATTTT
d_call: -
clone_size: many
v_call: TRBV10-3
j_call: TRBJ2-3

cdr3_aa: CASSLQVGGEQYF
cdr3_nt: TGCGCCAGCAGCTTACAAGTTGGCGGCGAGCAGTACTTC
d_call: -
clone_size: -
v_call: TRBV5-1
j_call: TRBJ2-7

cdr3_aa: CASSLWIAGDYNEQFF
cdr3_nt: TGTGCCAGCAGCTTATGGATAGCGGGGGACTACAATGAGCAGTTCTTC
d_call: TRBD2
clone_size: few
v_call: TRBV11-1
j_call: TRBJ2-1

cdr3_aa: CSAAGADTGELFF
cdr3_nt: TGCAGCGCCGCCGGGGCTGATACCGGGGAGCTGTTTTTT
d_call: -
clone_size: few
v_call: TRBV29-1
j_call: TRBJ2-2

cdr3_aa: CASSKKPYDTEAFF
cdr3_nt: TGTGCCAGCAGCAAAAAGCCGTACGACACTGAAGCTTTCTTT
d_call: -
clone_size: -
v_call: TRBV21-1
j_call: TRBJ1-1

cdr3_aa: CASIPWLGKQGESEQYF
cdr3_nt: TGCGCCAGCATCCCGTGGCTGGGCAAGCAGGGGGAGAGCGAGCAGTACTTC
d_call: TRBD1
clone_size: many
v_call: TRBV23-1
j_call: TRBJ2-7

cdr3_aa: CATSTPDRGSTEAFF
cdr3_nt: TGTGCCACCAGCACCCCAGACAGGGGCAGCACTGAAGCTTTCTTT
d_call: TRBD1
clone_size: few
v_call: TRBV15
j_call: TRBJ1-1

cdr3_aa: CATRGEGRNTGELFF
cdr3_nt: TGTGCCACCCGCGGGGAGGGAAGGAACACCGGGGAGCTGTTTTTT
d_call: TRBD2
clone_size: many
v_call: TRBV6-6
j_call: TRBJ2-2

cdr3_aa: CASRFLHGYF
cdr3_nt: TGTGCCAGCAGATTTCTACACGGGTACTTC
d_call: -
clone_size: -
v_call: TRBV25-1
j_call: TRBJ2-7

cdr3_aa: CASSLRAGADTQYF
cdr3_nt: TGTGCCAGCAGCTTGAGAGCGGGGGCAGATACGCAGTATTTT
d_call: TRBD2
clone_size: many
v_call: TRBV5-6
j_call: TRBJ2-3

cdr3_aa: CASSLGGTSAFTGELFF
cdr3_nt: TGTGCCAGCAGCTTGGGAGGGACTAGCGCGTTCACCGGGGAGCTGTTTTTT
d_call: TRBD2
clone_size: few
v_call: TRBV11-3
j_call: TRBJ2-2

cdr3_aa: CASSPGTSGETQYF
cdr3_nt: TGCGCCAGCTCCCCCGGGACTAGCGGAGAGACCCAGTACTTC
d_call: TRBD2
clone_size: many
v_call: TRBV5-1
j_call: TRBJ2-5

cdr3_aa: CASTRAGGLDIQYF
cdr3_nt: TGTGCCAGCACCCGAGCGGGGGGGTTGGACATTCAGTACTTC
d_call: TRBD2
clone_size: many
v_call: TRBV12-3/TRBV12-4
j_call: TRBJ2-4

cdr3_aa: CASSSAGGANDEQFF
cdr3_nt: TGTGCCAGCAGTTCAGCGGGGGGGGCAAATGATGAGCAGTTCTTC
d_call: TRBD2
clone_size: many
v_call: TRBV12-3/TRBV12-4
j_call: TRBJ2-1

cdr3_aa: CAISELAGGTDTQYF
cdr3_nt: TGTGCCATCAGTGAGCTAGCGGGGGGCACAGATACGCAGTATTTT
d_call: TRBD2
clone_size: many
v_call: TRBV10-3
j_call: TRBJ2-3

cdr3_aa: CSGLTAEAFF
cdr3_nt: TGCAGCGGGTTAACAGCTGAAGCTTTCTTT
d_call: -
clone_size: many
v_call: TRBV29-1
j_call: TRBJ1-1

cdr3_aa: CATSRDADIGGEKLFF
cdr3_nt: TGTGCCACCAGCAGAGACGCGGACATCGGAGGAGAAAAACTGTTTTTT
d_call: -
clone_size: -
v_call: TRBV15
j_call: TRBJ1-4

cdr3_aa: CASSQDWTAEKLFF
cdr3_nt: TGCGCCAGCAGCCAAGATTGGACGGCCGAAAAACTGTTTTTT
d_call: -
clone_size: -
v_call: TRBV4-1
j_call: TRBJ1-4

cdr3_aa: CASSLVSGGGPNTQYF
cdr3_nt: TGTGCCAGCAGCTTAGTTTCCGGGGGGGGCCCGAATACGCAGTATTTT
d_call: TRBD2
clone_size: many
v_call: TRBV7-2
j_call: TRBJ2-3

cdr3_aa: CVLEGSYTDTQYF
cdr3_nt: TGTGTTTTGGAGGGCTCCTACACAGATACGCAGTATTTT
d_call: -
clone_size: -
v_call: TRBV7-9
j_call: TRBJ2-3

cdr3_aa: CATSDEDWDQPQHF
cdr3_nt: TGTGCCACCAGTGATGAAGACTGGGATCAGCCCCAGCATTTT
d_call: -
clone_size: -
v_call: TRBV24-1
j_call: TRBJ1-5

cdr3_aa: CASMLGTGRRETQYF
cdr3_nt: TGTGCCAGCATGCTCGGGACAGGGAGGAGAGAGACCCAGTACTTC
d_call: TRBD1
clone_size: few
v_call: TRBV6-5
j_call: TRBJ2-5

cdr3_aa: CASQSGGETQYF
cdr3_nt: TGTGCCAGCCAATCGGGTGGGGAGACCCAGTACTTC
d_call: -
clone_size: -
v_call: TRBV7-9
j_call: TRBJ2-5

cdr3_aa: CASSSRVVPPYNEQFF
cdr3_nt: TGTGCCAGCAGCTCACGGGTGGTCCCTCCCTACAATGAGCAGTTCTTC
d_call: -
clone_size: few
v_call: TRBV7-9
j_call: TRBJ2-1

cdr3_aa: CASSSEGFNQPQHF
cdr3_nt: TGTGCCAGCAGTTCGGAGGGGTTCAATCAGCCCCAGCATTTT
d_call: -
clone_size: many
v_call: TRBV27
j_call: TRBJ1-5

cdr3_aa: CASSVETGFYGYTF
cdr3_nt: TGTGCCAGCAGCGTAGAAACAGGCTTCTATGGCTACACCTTC
d_call: -
clone_size: few
v_call: TRBV9
j_call: TRBJ1-2

cdr3_aa: CASSGDGTEAFF
cdr3_nt: TGTGCCAGCAGTGGGGACGGCACTGAAGCTTTCTTT
d_call: -
clone_size: many
v_call: TRBV2
j_call: TRBJ1-1

cdr3_aa: CASSSAGAGSYGYSF
cdr3_nt: TGTGCCAGCAGTTCCGCGGGCGCGGGTAGCTATGGCTACTCCTTC
d_call: -
clone_size: once
v_call: TRBV27
j_call: TRBJ1-2

cdr3_aa: CASSFPGTSLMNTEAFF
cdr3_nt: TGTGCCAGCAGCTTCCCCGGGACCTCGCTGATGAACACTGAAGCTTTCTTT
d_call: -
clone_size: many
v_call: TRBV5-5
j_call: TRBJ1-1

cdr3_aa: CASSYVGIPNVLTF
cdr3_nt: TGTGCCAGCAGTTACGTCGGGATCCCCAACGTCCTGACTTTC
d_call: -
clone_size: many
v_call: TRBV6-2/TRBV6-3
j_call: TRBJ2-6

cdr3_aa: CASSYTWELEAFF
cdr3_nt: TGTGCCAGCAGTTACACGTGGGAGCTTGAAGCTTTCTTT
d_call: -
clone_size: many
v_call: TRBV6-2/TRBV6-3
j_call: TRBJ1-1

cdr3_aa: CASSQQGLYEQYF
cdr3_nt: TGTGCCAGTTCGCAACAAGGACTCTACGAGCAGTACTTC
d_call: -
clone_size: many
v_call: TRBV25-1
j_call: TRBJ2-7

cdr3_aa: CASSPDRHYEQYF
cdr3_nt: TGCGCCAGCAGCCCGGATCGGCACTACGAGCAGTACTTC
d_call: -
clone_size: -
v_call: TRBV5-1
j_call: TRBJ2-7

cdr3_aa: CASSIRGKSYNSPLHF
cdr3_nt: TGTGCCAGTAGTATCCGAGGGAAGTCCTATAATTCACCCCTCCACTTT
d_call: -
clone_size: few
v_call: TRBV19
j_call: TRBJ1-6

cdr3_aa: CSAREGWIDQPQHF
cdr3_nt: TGCAGTGCTAGGGAGGGTTGGATCGATCAGCCCCAGCATTTT
d_call: -
clone_size: -
v_call: TRBV20-1
j_call: TRBJ1-5

cdr3_aa: CASSLSAGLGNSPLHF
cdr3_nt: TGCGCCAGCAGCTTGTCGGCAGGCTTGGGTAATTCACCCCTCCACTTT
d_call: -
clone_size: few
v_call: TRBV5-1
j_call: TRBJ1-6

cdr3_aa: CATSKRLEADEQFF
cdr3_nt: TGTGCCACCAGTAAGAGGCTAGAAGCAGATGAGCAGTTCTTC
d_call: -
clone_size: many
v_call: TRBV15
j_call: TRBJ2-1

cdr3_aa: CASRSAASTDTQYF
cdr3_nt: TGTGCCAGCAGAAGTGCCGCAAGCACAGATACGCAGTATTTT
d_call: -
clone_size: many
v_call: TRBV6-6
j_call: TRBJ2-3

cdr3_aa: CSASDEQNTIYF
cdr3_nt: TGCAGTGCTAGCGATGAACAAAACACCATATATTTT
d_call: -
clone_size: -
v_call: TRBV20-1
j_call: TRBJ1-3

cdr3_aa: CASSGNRRTLEKLFF
cdr3_nt: TGTGCCAGTAGTGGAAACAGGCGAACCCTAGAAAAACTGTTTTTT
d_call: -
clone_size: few
v_call: TRBV19
j_call: TRBJ1-4